A single sample is the source of the 8 T cell receptor beta chains below, sequenced in a study of blood T cell repertoires in COVID-19. TCRdb's table, derived via immunoSEQ multiplex PCR, lists solely in-frame clones and lacks some. Here the sample spans under 300,000 clones, around 85% being singletons. Input material: peripheral blood. The receptors come from a woman aged 70-85 years with acute or convalescent COVID-19.

The chain uses TRBV4-2 and TRBJ1-2; 7 positions agree with TRBD1. The V gene end was trimmed by 1 base and the J gene end by 3 bases; junction bases not matched to a gene: 5. CDR3 length: 15 amino acids. Looked up from germline, CDR1 is LGHNA and CDR2 is YNFKEQ. CDR3 nucleotides: TGTGCCAGCAGCCAAGGGACCGGGACAGACTATGGCTACACCTTC. It is translated as CASSQGTGTDYGYTF.

The chain has TRBV10-3 and TRBJ2-7, with TRBD1 identical over 7 bases. The CDR3 spans 15 residues. The J segment lost 0 bases and the V segment lost 11 bases, leaving 13 bases of the junction unmatched. CDR1 and CDR2 from the germline V gene are ENHRY and SYGVKD. CDR3 DNA sequence: TGTGCCTCTGGCCCCGGGCAGGGGGACTCCTACGAGCAGTACTTC. Protein product: CASGPGQGDSYEQYF.

This chain links TRBV18 with TRBJ2-7, with 7 bases fitting TRBD1. The germline gives CDR1 KGHSH, CDR2 LQKENI. There are 14 residues in the CDR3. The V segment lost 3 bases and the J segment 2 bases; nucleotides outside the gene matches: 4. CDR3 residues: CASSPDRATYEQYF. DNA for the CDR3: TGTGCCAGCTCACCCGACAGGGCAACCTACGAGCAGTACTTC.

The chain has TRBV27 and TRBJ1-2; TRBD1 might be the D (5 bases). The CDR3 is 13 residues long. The V end lost 6 bases, the J end lost 6 bases, and 14 bases lay between the germline ends. Germline CDR1 MNHEY, CDR2 SMNVEV (reference sequence). CDR3: CASRGAGRDGYTF. The CDR3 DNA follows: TGTGCCAGCAGGGGCGCAGGGAGGGATGGCTACACCTTC.

This rearrangement joins TRBV5-1 to TRBJ1-4, with 7 bases matching TRBD1. Trimming at V came to 2 bases and at J to 7 bases, leaving 5 bases not matched to a gene. This CDR3 has 14 residues. Germline CDR1 and CDR2: SGHRS and YFSETQ. CDR3 sequence reads: CASSLGGASEKLFF. The CDR3 region has the DNA TGCGCCAGCAGCTTAGGGGGCGCGAGTGAAAAACTGTTTTTT. Based on the CDR3 plus reference TRBV5-1 and TRBJ1-4, the full variable domain is KAGVTQTPRYLIKTRGQQVTLSCSPISGHRSVSWYQQTPGQGLQFLFEYFSETQRNKGNFPGRFSGRQFSNSRSEMNVSTLELGDSALYLCASSLGGASEKLFFGSGTQLSVL.

Regarding this clone: Within the sample, other DNA sequences also encode this same CDR3. V gene TRBV7-9 combines with J gene TRBJ2-6; weak D call: TRBD2 (5 bases). The CDR3 is made up of 15 amino acids. V was clipped by 0 bases and J by 2 bases, with 5 bases between them. In germline, CDR1 is SEHNR, CDR2 FQNEAQ (reference sequence). This CDR3 reads CASSLAGAGANVLTF. In DNA, the CDR3 is TGTGCCAGCAGCTTAGCCGGGGCTGGGGCCAACGTCCTGACTTTC.

This clone was observed a single time. This chain connects TRBV5-1 to TRBJ2-1, with 9 positions matching TRBD2. The CDR3 totals 16 residues. Looked up from germline, CDR1 is SGHRS and CDR2 is YFSETQ. V shed 0 bases and J 5 bases; nucleotides not matched to a gene: 6. The CDR3 loop is CASSLVAGATNNEQFF. The DNA for the CDR3 is TGCGCCAGCAGCTTGGTAGCGGGGGCAACCAACAATGAGCAGTTCTTC.

This chain joins TRBV19 and TRBJ2-7, with D unclear. The CDR3 covers 14 residues. The germline V gene encodes CDR1 LNHDA and CDR2 SQIVND (reference sequence). The V end lost 5 bases, the J end lost 2 bases, and 13 bases lay between the germline ends. The CDR3 loop reads CASSPPGEAYEQYF. Written as DNA, the CDR3 is TGTGCCAGTAGTCCTCCGGGTGAAGCCTACGAGCAGTACTTC.